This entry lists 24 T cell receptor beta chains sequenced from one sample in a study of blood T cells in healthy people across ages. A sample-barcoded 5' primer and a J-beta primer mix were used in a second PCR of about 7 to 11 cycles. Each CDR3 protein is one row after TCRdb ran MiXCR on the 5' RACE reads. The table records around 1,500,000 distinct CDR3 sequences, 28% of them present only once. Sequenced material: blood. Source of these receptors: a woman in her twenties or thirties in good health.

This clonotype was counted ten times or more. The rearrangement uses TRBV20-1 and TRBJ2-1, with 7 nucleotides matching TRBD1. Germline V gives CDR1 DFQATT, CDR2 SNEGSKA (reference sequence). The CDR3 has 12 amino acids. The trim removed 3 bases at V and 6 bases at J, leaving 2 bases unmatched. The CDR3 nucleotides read TGCAGTGCTAGCACAGGGGCCAATGAGCAGTTCTTC. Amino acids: CSASTGANEQFF.

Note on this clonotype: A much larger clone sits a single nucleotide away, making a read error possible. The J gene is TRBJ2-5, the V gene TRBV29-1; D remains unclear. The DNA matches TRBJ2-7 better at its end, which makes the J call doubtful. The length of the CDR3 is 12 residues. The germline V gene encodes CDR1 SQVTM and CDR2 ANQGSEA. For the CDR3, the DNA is TGCAGCGGCCTATCAGGTGACTACGAGCAGTACTTC. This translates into CSGLSGDYEQYF.

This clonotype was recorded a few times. CDR3 nucleotides: TGTGCCAGCAGTCCGGTTCGGGACAGGGAGGGGACCCAGTACTTC. Translating gives CASSPVRDREGTQYF. The chain uses TRBV28 and TRBJ2-5; the match to TRBD1 covers 9 bases. Germline CDR1 is MDHEN and CDR2 is SYDVKM. The CDR3 has 15 amino acids. V shed 5 bases and J 7 bases; nucleotides not matched to a gene: 11.

The CDR3 protein is CASSATGTTNNEQFF. CDR3 coding DNA: TGTGCCAGCAGTGCGACCGGGACCACCAACAATGAGCAGTTCTTC. This chain links TRBV6-1 with TRBJ2-1; D may match TRBD1 or TRBD2 (5 bases each). The V end was cut by 4 bases, the J end by 5 bases, with 15 bases between. Germline CDR1 is MNHNS and CDR2 is SASEGT. The CDR3 spans 15 residues.

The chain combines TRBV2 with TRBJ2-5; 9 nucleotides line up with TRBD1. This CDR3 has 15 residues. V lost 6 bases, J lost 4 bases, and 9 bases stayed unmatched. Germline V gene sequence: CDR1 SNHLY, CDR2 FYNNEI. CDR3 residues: CASRYRGQVRETQYF. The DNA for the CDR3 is TGTGCCAGCAGGTACAGGGGGCAAGTGCGAGAGACCCAGTACTTC.

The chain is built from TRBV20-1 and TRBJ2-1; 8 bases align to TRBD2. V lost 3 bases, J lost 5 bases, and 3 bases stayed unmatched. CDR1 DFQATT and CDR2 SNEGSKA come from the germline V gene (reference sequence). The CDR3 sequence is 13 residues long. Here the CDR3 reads CSARLLADNEQFF. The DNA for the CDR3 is TGCAGTGCTAGGCTACTAGCGGACAATGAGCAGTTCTTC.

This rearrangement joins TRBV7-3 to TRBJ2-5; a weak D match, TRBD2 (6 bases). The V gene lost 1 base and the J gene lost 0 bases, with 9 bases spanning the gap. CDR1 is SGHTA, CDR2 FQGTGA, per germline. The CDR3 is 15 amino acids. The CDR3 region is CASSLNGGDQETQYF. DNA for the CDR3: TGTGCCAGCAGCTTAAATGGCGGGGACCAAGAGACCCAGTACTTC.

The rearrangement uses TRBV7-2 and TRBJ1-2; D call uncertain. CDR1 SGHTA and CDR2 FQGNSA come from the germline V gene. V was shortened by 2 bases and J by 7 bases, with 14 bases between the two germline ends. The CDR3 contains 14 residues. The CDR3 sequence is CASSLMPEYGGYTF. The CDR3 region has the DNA TGTGCCAGCAGCTTAATGCCAGAGTATGGTGGCTACACCTTC.

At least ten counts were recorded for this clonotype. The CDR3 DNA reads as TGCAGCGTTGGACAGGGCGGGAACACTGAAGCTTTCTTT. Its protein is CSVGQGGNTEAFF. The chain couples TRBV29-1 to TRBJ1-1; 7 positions agree with TRBD1. The ends lost 4 bases at V and 1 base at J; junction bases unmatched: 3. Looked up from germline, CDR1 is SQVTM and CDR2 is ANQGSEA. The CDR3 is made up of 13 amino acids.

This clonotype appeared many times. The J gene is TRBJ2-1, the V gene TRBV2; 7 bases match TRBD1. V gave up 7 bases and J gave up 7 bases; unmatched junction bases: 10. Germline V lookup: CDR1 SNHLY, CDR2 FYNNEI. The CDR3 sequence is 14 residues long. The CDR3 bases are TGTGCCAGCAATAAACGGGACAGACAAAATGAGCAGTTCTTC. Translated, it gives CASNKRDRQNEQFF. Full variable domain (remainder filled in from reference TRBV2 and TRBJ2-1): EPEVTQTPSHQVTQMGQEVILRCVPISNHLYFYWYRQILGQKVEFLVSFYNNEISEKSEIFDDQFSVERPDGSNFTLKIRSTKLEDSAMYFCASNKRDRQNEQFFGPGTRLTVL.

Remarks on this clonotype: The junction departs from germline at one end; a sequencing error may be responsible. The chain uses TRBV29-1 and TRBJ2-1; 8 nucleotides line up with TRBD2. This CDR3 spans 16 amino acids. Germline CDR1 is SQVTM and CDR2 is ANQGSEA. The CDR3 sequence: CSVVAGFPGSYNEQIF. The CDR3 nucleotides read TGCAGCGTTGTAGCGGGGTTCCCCGGGTCCTACAATGAGCAGATCTTC.

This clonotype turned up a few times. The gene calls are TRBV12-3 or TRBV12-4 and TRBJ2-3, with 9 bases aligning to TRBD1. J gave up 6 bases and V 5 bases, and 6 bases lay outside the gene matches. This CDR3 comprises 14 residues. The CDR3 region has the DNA TGTGCCAGCAGTGACGACAGGGGGGAGGATACGCAGTATTTT. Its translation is CASSDDRGEDTQYF.

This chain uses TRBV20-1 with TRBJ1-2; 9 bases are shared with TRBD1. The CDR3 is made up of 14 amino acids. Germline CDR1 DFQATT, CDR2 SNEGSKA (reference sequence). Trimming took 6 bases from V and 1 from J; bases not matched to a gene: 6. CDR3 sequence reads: CSAVRQGGNYGYTF. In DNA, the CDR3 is TGCAGTGCCGTCCGACAGGGGGGTAACTATGGCTACACCTTC.

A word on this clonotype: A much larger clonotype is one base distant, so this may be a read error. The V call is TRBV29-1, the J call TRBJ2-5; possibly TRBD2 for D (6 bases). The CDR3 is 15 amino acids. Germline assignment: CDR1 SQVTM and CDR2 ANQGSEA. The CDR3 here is CSVVSPSEAQGTQYF. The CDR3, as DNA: TGCAGCGTTGTTAGCCCTAGCGAAGCCCAAGGGACCCAGTACTTC.

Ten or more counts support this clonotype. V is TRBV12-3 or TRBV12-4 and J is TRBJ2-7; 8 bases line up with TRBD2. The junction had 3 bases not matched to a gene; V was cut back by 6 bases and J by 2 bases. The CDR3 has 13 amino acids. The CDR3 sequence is CASSLSGTYEQYF. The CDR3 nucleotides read TGTGCCAGCAGCCTTAGCGGGACCTACGAGCAGTACTTC.

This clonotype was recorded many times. The CDR3 DNA reads as TGTGCCAGCAGCCAACTTTCCGTCGAAGGCTACACCTTC. Protein product: CASSQLSVEGYTF. The chain employs TRBV3-1 and TRBJ1-2; D gene unclear. The CDR3 is made up of 13 amino acids. Looked up from germline, CDR1 is LGHDT and CDR2 is YNNKEL (reference sequence). Trimming cost V 2 bases and J 8 bases, with 12 bases left between them.

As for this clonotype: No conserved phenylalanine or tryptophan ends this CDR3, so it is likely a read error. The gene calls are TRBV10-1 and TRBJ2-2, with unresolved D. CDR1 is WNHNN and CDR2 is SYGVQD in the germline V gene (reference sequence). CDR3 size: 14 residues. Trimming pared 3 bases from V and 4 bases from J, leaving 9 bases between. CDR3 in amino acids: CASSEEPVTGELFC. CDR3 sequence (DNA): TGCGCCAGCAGTGAAGAACCGGTCACCGGGGAGCTGTTTTGT.

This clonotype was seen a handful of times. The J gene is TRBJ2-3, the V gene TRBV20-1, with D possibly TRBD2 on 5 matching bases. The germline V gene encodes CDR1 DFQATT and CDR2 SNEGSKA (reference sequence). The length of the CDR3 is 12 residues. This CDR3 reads CTAGGNTDTQYF. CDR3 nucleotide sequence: TGCACCGCGGGCGGAAACACAGATACGCAGTATTTT.

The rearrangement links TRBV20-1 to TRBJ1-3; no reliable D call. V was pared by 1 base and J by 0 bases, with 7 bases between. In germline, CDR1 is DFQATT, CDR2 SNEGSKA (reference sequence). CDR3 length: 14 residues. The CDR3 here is CSARGRYSGNTIYF. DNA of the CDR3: TGCAGTGCTAGAGGGCGGTACTCTGGAAACACCATATATTTT.

CDR3 protein: CASSWGTWGTGELFF. CDR3 bases: TGCGCCAGCAGCTGGGGGACTTGGGGCACCGGGGAGCTGTTTTTT. The J gene is TRBJ2-2, the V gene TRBV5-1, with D possibly being TRBD2 (6 bases). This CDR3 contains 15 residues. In germline, CDR1 is SGHRS, CDR2 YFSETQ. V was trimmed by 3 bases and J by 4 bases, leaving 13 bases between them.

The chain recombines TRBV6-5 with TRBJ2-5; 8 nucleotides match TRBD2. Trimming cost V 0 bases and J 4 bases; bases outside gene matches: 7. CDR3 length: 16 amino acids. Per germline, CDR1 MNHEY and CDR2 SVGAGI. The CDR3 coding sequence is TGTGCCAGCAGTTACTCAGGGTCGGGGGGGCGAGAGACCCAGTACTTC. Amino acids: CASSYSGSGGRETQYF.

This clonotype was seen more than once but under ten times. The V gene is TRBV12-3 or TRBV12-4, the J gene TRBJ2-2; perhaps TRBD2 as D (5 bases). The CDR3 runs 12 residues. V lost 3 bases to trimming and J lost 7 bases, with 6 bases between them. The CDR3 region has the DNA TGTGCCAGCAGTTTTCGGGGCGGGGAGCTGTTTTTT. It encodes CASSFRGGELFF.

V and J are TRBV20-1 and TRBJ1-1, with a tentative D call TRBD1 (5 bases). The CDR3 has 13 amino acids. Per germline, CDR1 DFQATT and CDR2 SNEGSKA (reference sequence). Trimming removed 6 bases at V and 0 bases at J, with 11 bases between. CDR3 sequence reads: CSAPRGLNTEAFF. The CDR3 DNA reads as TGCAGTGCCCCCCGGGGCTTGAACACTGAAGCTTTCTTT.

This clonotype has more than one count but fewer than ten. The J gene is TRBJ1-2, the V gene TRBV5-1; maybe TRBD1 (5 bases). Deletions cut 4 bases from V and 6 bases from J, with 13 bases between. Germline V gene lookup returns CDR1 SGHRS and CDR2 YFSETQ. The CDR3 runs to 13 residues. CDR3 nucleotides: TGCGCCAGCAGCGGAGGGGCAAGAGATGGCTACACCTTC. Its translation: CASSGGARDGYTF.